This TCR beta chain is drawn from a study of Ad26.COV2.S vaccination and SARS-CoV-2 variants. Across the whole study: A participant enrolled in the COV1001 Ad26.COV2.S trial arm provided the sample.

This clone was seen more than once but under ten times. The antigen is undetermined. Study-level results: Vaccine recipients posted higher spike-specific TCR breadth than their placebo counterparts.

This CDR3 has 13 residues. Losses at the gene ends were 4 bases for V and 7 bases for J; bases not matched to a gene: 4. CDR1 and CDR2 from the germline V gene are SEHNR and FQNEAQ (reference sequence). As to treatment: around 19 received Ad26.COV2.S at low or high dose, single or two shots; several received placebo; per-sample allocation not given. Samples came from day 63 after the first vaccine or placebo injection. Wuhan-strain spike was delivered by a replication-incompetent Ad26 vector. Using immunoSEQ multiplex PCR, the repertoire was profiled, and TCRdb retains in-frame clones only, with some absent. The table records around 400,000 clones, approximately 90% of them present only once.

This chain uses TRBV7-9 with TRBJ2-1; TRBD1 aligns across 7 bases. The receptor was isolated from a person between 18 and 60 years old who received the Ad26.COV2.S COVID-19 vaccine or a placebo. The sequenced sample was peripheral blood, obtained in a trial of Ad26.COV2.S vaccine versus placebo. The CDR3 sequence: CASSWAQGNEQFF. The CDR3 nucleotides are TGTGCCAGCAGCTGGGCACAGGGGAATGAGCAGTTCTTC.